The 20 T cell receptor beta chains below were found in one sample sequenced in a study of CD8+ T cells in alopecia areata. Sample time point: mouse skin 6 weeks after grafting, around onset of hair loss. Investigators isolated RNA and reverse transcribed it into cDNA to act as the sequencing template. The data were produced by immunoSEQ multiplex PCR, yet TCRdb's version contains in-frame clones alone and is incomplete. The sample presents several thousand clones, none singletons. The sample in question was skin, obtained at week 6. The receptors stem from a C3H/HeJ mouse with alopecia areata. The MHC haplotype of the strain is H2-k.

This clone occurred a few times. Gene names and germline match the mouse. The CDR3 extends 4 residues past the end of the read, so its final part is completed from the germline J gene. Different DNA sequences within this sample yield the same CDR3. The V gene is TRBV1, the J gene TRBJ2-7; 7 bases map to TRBD2. The trim removed 3 bases at V and 0 bases at J, leaving 2 bases unmatched. Germline CDR1 reads NSQYPW; CDR2 reads LRSPGD (reference sequence). The length of the CDR3 is 14 residues. CDR3 in amino acids: CTCSARLGSYEQYF. CDR3 DNA (partial): TGCACCTGCAGTGCTCGACTGGGCTCCTAT.

About this clone itself: The genes and germline here are from mouse. The read falls 4 residues short of the CDR3 end, and the missing part is taken from the germline J gene. This sequence joins TRBV3 and TRBJ2-7, with a tentative D call TRBD1 (6 bases). Trimming removed 3 bases at V and 0 bases at J, with 9 bases between. Germline assignment: CDR1 SNHLY and CDR2 FYNGKV (reference sequence). This CDR3 has 14 amino acids. CDR3 DNA (partial): TGTGCCAGCAGCTTCCGGGACAACTCCTAT. As protein: CASSFRDNSY. The whole CDR3 protein reads CASSFRDNSYEQYF.

This clone was seen repeatedly, ten times or more. Genes here carry mouse names. The observed sequence ends 4 residues before the CDR3 terminus, with the missing tail filled in from the germline J gene. The chain carries TRBV13-2 and TRBJ2-5; TRBD1 agrees at 7 bases. The CDR3 contains 13 residues. Germline CDR1 is NNHNN and CDR2 is SYGAGS (reference sequence). CDR3 DNA (partial): TGTGCCAGCGGTGAACAGGACAGGGAC. This encodes CASGEQDRD. The full CDR3 protein reads CASGEQDRDTQYF.

On this clone itself: The genes and germline here are from mouse. With the read ending 4 residues before the CDR3 end, the germline J gene is used to fill in that end. This chain links TRBV19 with TRBJ1-2; D ambiguous. This CDR3 is 14 amino acids long. The V and J ends lost 0 bases and 0 bases respectively, with 6 bases between them. In germline, CDR1 is FNHDT, CDR2 SITEND (reference sequence). Here the CDR3 reads CASSIDKTNSDYTF. CDR3 DNA (partial): TGTGCCAGCAGTATAGACAAAACAAACTCC. The full variable domain, its missing parts supplied by reference TRBV19 and TRBJ1-2, is GGIITQTPKFLIGQEGQKLTLKCQQNFNHDTMYWYRQDSGKGLRLIYYSITENDLQKGDLSEGYDASREKKSSFSLTVTSAQKNEMAVFLCASSIDKTNSDYTFGSGTRLLVI.

This clone was detected many times. The genes are named according to mouse. The DNA ends 4 residues before the CDR3 does, and the rest of the CDR3 is filled in from the germline J gene. This rearrangement joins TRBV13-1 to TRBJ1-1; D possibly corresponds to TRBD1 (6 bases). V was cut by 0 bases and J by 3 bases, with 9 bases left in between. Per the germline V gene, CDR1 is NSHNY and CDR2 is SYGAGN. This CDR3 region has 14 residues. CDR3 residues: CASSDAAGDTEVFF. The CDR3 DNA, read in part, is TGTGCCAGCAGTGATGCGGCAGGGGACACA.

This clone was seen ten or more times. The gene names here belong to mouse. The CDR3 is CASSPQGYAEQFF. The DNA read from the CDR3 is TGTGCCAGCAGCCCACAGGGGTATGCT. This rearrangement joins TRBV19 to TRBJ2-1, with 7 bases identical to TRBD1. The sequence runs out 4 residues before the end of the CDR3; the remainder is reconstructed from the germline J gene. The CDR3 length is 13 residues. V lost 5 bases and J lost 4; bases outside the gene matches: 3. Germline loops: CDR1 FNHDT, CDR2 SITEND (reference sequence).

About this clone itself: The gene names here belong to mouse. The CDR3 is cut off 4 residues early in the read; its end comes from the germline J gene. The genes are TRBV19 and TRBJ2-2; maybe TRBD1 (5 bases). Germline values: CDR1 FNHDT, CDR2 SITEND (reference sequence). The CDR3 runs to 15 residues. Trimming left V 2 bases short and J 0 bases short, with 8 bases between. CDR3 loop: CASSIWTTNTGQLYF. The sequenced CDR3 bases are TGTGCCAGCAGTATTTGGACAACAAACACCGGG.

This clone has just a few counts. The genes and germline here are from mouse. The read falls 4 residues short of the CDR3 end, and the missing part is taken from the germline J gene. V is TRBV19 and J is TRBJ2-7; D is ambiguous. Per the germline V gene, CDR1 is FNHDT and CDR2 is SITEND (reference sequence). The CDR3 has 12 amino acids. The CDR3 reads CASSISQYEQYF. Partial CDR3 DNA: TGTGCCAGCAGTATTAGTCAGTAT.

This clone was counted ten times or more. All gene names here are mouse names. The read gets to within 3 residues of the CDR3 end, and the germline J gene fills in the rest. The chain couples TRBV13-1 to TRBJ1-6; 10 bases map to TRBD1. Being an ORF, TRBJ1-6 has a function that is uncertain. The trim removed 1 base at V and 9 bases at J, leaving 4 bases unmatched. Germline V gene sequence: CDR1 NSHNY, CDR2 SYGAGN. This CDR3 has 15 residues. Partial CDR3 DNA: TGTGCCAGCAGTGATAGGGACAGGGGAAGTTCGCCC. Its translation is CASSDRDRGSSP. The entire CDR3 reads CASSDRDRGSSPLYF.

Details on this clone: The gene symbols are mouse symbols. From the germline J gene comes the end of the CDR3, since the read stops 4 residues before it. The chain recombines TRBV13-3 with TRBJ2-7; 9 nucleotides agree with TRBD1. Germline V gene lookup returns CDR1 NNHDY and CDR2 SYVADS. This CDR3 spans 13 amino acids. The CDR3 DNA, read in part, is TGTGCCAGCAGTTCCGGGACAGGGAAT. This encodes CASSSGTGN. In full, the CDR3 is CASSSGTGNEQYF.

This clone was detected a few times. Each gene name is a mouse one. The DNA ends 4 residues before the CDR3 does, and the rest of the CDR3 is filled in from the germline J gene. This sequence joins TRBV5 and TRBJ2-7; 10 bases are a match to TRBD1. V lost 4 bases to trimming and J lost 3 bases; unmatched junction nucleotides: 3. The CDR3 runs 14 residues. From germline, CDR1 is LGHNA and CDR2 YNLKQL (reference sequence). The CDR3: CASSPGTGVYEQYF. The sequenced CDR3 bases are TGTGCCAGCAGCCCTGGGACAGGGGTCTAT.

A remark on this clone: Gene names and germline match the mouse. The read terminates 4 residues before the CDR3 end, so the remaining end is supplied by the germline J gene. The gene calls are TRBV13-2 and TRBJ1-2; TRBD1 matches 7 bases. Trimming cost V 7 bases and J 0 bases; bases outside gene matches: 9. The CDR3 has 15 residues. CDR1 is NNHNN and CDR2 is SYGAGS in the germline V gene (reference sequence). This CDR3 reads CASSRPRGANSDYTF. Incomplete CDR3 DNA: TGTGCCAGCTCCCGTCCCAGGGGGGCAAACTCC.

In this sample, this clone turned up many times. Genes and germline are mouse. The read ends 4 residues before the CDR3 terminus; that terminus is restored from the germline J gene. This rearrangement joins TRBV17 to TRBJ2-5; 9 positions match TRBD2. The CDR3 runs 14 residues. The trim removed 4 bases at V and 1 base at J, leaving 0 bases unmatched. The germline V gene encodes CDR1 MNHDT and CDR2 YYDKIL. This CDR3 reads CASSTGGDQDTQYF. CDR3 DNA, as far as it was read: TGTGCTAGCAGTACTGGGGGGGACCAAGAC.

This clone was detected ten times or more. The germline and genes are mouse ones. The read terminates 4 residues ahead of where the CDR3 ends, so the germline J gene completes it. The V gene is TRBV13-1, the J gene TRBJ2-3; no firm D call. The germline gives CDR1 NSHNY, CDR2 SYGAGN. The CDR3 sequence is 13 residues long. Trimming took 2 bases from V and 1 from J, leaving 5 bases between them. The part of the CDR3 DNA that was read is TGTGCCAGCAGTGACAAGGGTGCAGAA. Its translation: CASSDKGAE. The complete CDR3 protein is CASSDKGAETLYF.

This clone was seen a few times. Gene names are mouse gene names. The CDR3 end lies 4 residues beyond the end of the read and is filled in from the germline J gene. The chain employs TRBV29 and TRBJ2-7, with 12 bases lining up with TRBD1. Germline V gene data show CDR1 as MSHET and CDR2 as SYDVDS. The CDR3 totals 15 residues. The part of the CDR3 DNA that was read is TGTGCTAGCAGTTTATTTGGGACAGGGGGCGAT. Its protein is CASSLFGTGGD. The entire CDR3 sequence reads CASSLFGTGGDEQYF. The full variable domain, with the rest looked up from reference TRBV29 and TRBJ2-7, is DMKVTQMPRYLIKRMGENVLLECGQDMSHETMYWYRQDPGLGLQLIYISYDVDSNSEGDIPKGYRVSRKKREHFSLILDSAKTNQTSVYFCASSLFGTGGDEQYFGPGTRLTVL.

In this sample, this clone turned up a few times. Genes and germline come from the mouse. The CDR3 end is not reached by the read, which stops 4 residues before it; the germline J gene fills it in. The chain uses TRBV13-1 and TRBJ2-1; D gene uncertain. Deletions cut 0 bases from V and 6 bases from J, with 10 bases between. The germline gives CDR1 NSHNY, CDR2 SYGAGN. CDR3 length: 14 amino acids. The CDR3 loop is CASSDADEGAEQFF. The DNA read from the CDR3 is TGTGCCAGCAGTGATGCAGACGAGGGTGCT.

Within the sample, this clone is large. The genes are named according to mouse. Read sequence stops 4 residues before the CDR3 end, and the germline J gene provides the missing end. This chain joins TRBV19 and TRBJ1-1, with TRBD1 as a possible D gene (5 bases). CDR3 length: 14 residues. The germline V gene encodes CDR1 FNHDT and CDR2 SITEND (reference sequence). V was trimmed by 0 bases and J by 2 bases, leaving 8 bases between them. The CDR3 is CASSIGQGNTEVFF. The covered CDR3 bases are TGTGCCAGCAGTATAGGGCAGGGTAACACA.

This clone appeared a few times. All gene names here are mouse names. The CDR3 end is not reached by the read, which stops 4 residues before it; the germline J gene fills it in. Other DNA sequences in the sample encode the same CDR3. This chain joins TRBV13-2 and TRBJ2-7, with D perhaps matching TRBD1 (6 bases). Germline V gene data show CDR1 as NNHNN and CDR2 as SYGAGS (reference sequence). This CDR3 is 13 amino acids long. V was pared by 5 bases and J by 0 bases, with 9 bases between. CDR3 protein: CASGGQSSYEQYF. CDR3 DNA (partial): TGTGCCAGCGGGGGACAAAGCTCCTAT.

About this clone: The gene symbols are mouse symbols. The read halts 4 residues ahead of the CDR3 end, with the missing end drawn from the germline J gene. The V call is TRBV13-2, the J call TRBJ1-2; 10 nucleotides align to TRBD1. CDR1 is NNHNN and CDR2 is SYGAGS in the germline V gene (reference sequence). The CDR3 loop spans 16 amino acids. V was clipped by 0 bases and J by 4 bases; unmatched bases: 6. CDR3 sequence reads: CASGDARDRGGSDYTF. The DNA read from the CDR3 is TGTGCCAGCGGTGATGCCCGGGACAGGGGCGGCTCC.

This clone was observed many times. Gene names and germline match the mouse. The sequence runs out 4 residues before the end of the CDR3; the remainder is reconstructed from the germline J gene. The rearrangement joins TRBV16 to TRBJ2-5; 9 bases map to TRBD1. The CDR3 extends over 13 amino acids. CDR1 and CDR2 from the germline V gene are SGHSA and FRNQAP. CDR3 residues: CASSPGTGDTQYF. CDR3 DNA, as far as it was read: TGTGCAAGCAGTCCCGGGACAGGGGAC.